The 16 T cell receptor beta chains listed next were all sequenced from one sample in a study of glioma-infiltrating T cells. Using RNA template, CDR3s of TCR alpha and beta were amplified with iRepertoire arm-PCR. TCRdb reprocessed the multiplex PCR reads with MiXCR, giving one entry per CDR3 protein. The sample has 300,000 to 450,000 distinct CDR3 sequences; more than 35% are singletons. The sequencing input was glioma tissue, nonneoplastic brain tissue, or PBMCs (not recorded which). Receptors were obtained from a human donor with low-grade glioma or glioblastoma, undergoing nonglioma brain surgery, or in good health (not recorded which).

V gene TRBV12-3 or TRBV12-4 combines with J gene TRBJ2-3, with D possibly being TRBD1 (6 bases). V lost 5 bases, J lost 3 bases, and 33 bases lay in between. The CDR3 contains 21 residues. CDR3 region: CASSPHQEVLQEPRGTDTQYF. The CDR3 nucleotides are TGTGCCAGCAGTCCGCACCAAGAGGTACTACAGGAGCCAAGGGGGACAGATACGCAGTATTTT.

The CDR3 here is CSAKGTADTSPLHF. The CDR3 DNA follows: TGCAGTGCTAAAGGGACAGCAGATACTTCACCCCTCCACTTT. The chain joins TRBV20-1 to TRBJ1-6; TRBD1 matches 7 bases. The germline gives CDR1 DFQATT, CDR2 SNEGSKA (reference sequence). CDR3 length equals 14 residues. J gave up 9 bases and V 4 bases, and 9 bases lay outside the gene matches.

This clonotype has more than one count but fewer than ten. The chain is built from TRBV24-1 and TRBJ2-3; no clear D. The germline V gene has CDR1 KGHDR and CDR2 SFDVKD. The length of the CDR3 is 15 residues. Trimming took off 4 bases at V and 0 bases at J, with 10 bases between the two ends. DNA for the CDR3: TGTGCCACCAGTGACCCCGGACCCAGCACAGATACGCAGTATTTT. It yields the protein CATSDPGPSTDTQYF.

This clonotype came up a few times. In nucleotides, the CDR3 is TGCAGTGCCCCGGGCCATCGGAAGGACGAGCAGTACTTC. Amino acids: CSAPGHRKDEQYF. V gene TRBV20-1 combines with J gene TRBJ2-7; unclear D gene. V was clipped by 6 bases and J by 5 bases, with 17 bases between them. From germline, CDR1 is DFQATT and CDR2 SNEGSKA (reference sequence). The CDR3 runs 13 residues.

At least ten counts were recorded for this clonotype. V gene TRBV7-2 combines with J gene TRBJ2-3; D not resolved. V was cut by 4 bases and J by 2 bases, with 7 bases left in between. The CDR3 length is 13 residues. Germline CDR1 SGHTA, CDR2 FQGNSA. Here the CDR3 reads CASSSGPTDTQYF. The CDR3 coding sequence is TGTGCCAGCAGCTCCGGACCCACAGATACGCAGTATTTT.

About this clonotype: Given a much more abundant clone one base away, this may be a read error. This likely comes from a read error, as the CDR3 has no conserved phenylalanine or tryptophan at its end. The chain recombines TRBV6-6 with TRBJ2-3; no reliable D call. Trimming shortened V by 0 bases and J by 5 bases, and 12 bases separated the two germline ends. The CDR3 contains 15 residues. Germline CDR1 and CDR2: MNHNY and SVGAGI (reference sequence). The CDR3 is CASSYSMAPGDTQYV. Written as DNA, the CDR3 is TGTGCCAGCAGTTACTCCATGGCCCCCGGAGATACGCAGTATGTT.

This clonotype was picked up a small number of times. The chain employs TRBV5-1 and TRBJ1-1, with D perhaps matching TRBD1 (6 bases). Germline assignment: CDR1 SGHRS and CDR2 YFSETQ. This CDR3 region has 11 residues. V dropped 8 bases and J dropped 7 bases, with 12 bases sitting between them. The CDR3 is CASRGQVEAFF. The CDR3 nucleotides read TGCGCCAGTAGGGGACAAGTTGAAGCTTTCTTT.

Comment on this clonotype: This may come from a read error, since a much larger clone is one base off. Here the CDR3 reads CASSTPTRTGRETQYF. As DNA, the CDR3 is TGTGCCAGCAGTACCCCCACACGGACAGGGAGAGAGACCCAGTACTTC. The V and J genes are TRBV27 and TRBJ2-5; 8 bases line up with TRBD1. The CDR3 spans 16 residues. Germline V lookup: CDR1 MNHEY, CDR2 SMNVEV (reference sequence). Trimming cost V 5 bases and J 4 bases; bases outside gene matches: 12.

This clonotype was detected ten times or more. The CDR3, as DNA: TGTGCCACCAGCGGAAGGGACAGGGATTTCTATGGCTACACCTTC. Protein sequence: CATSGRDRDFYGYTF. This chain links TRBV15 with TRBJ1-2, with 9 bases that match TRBD1. This CDR3 is 15 amino acids long. V shed 5 bases, J shed 4 bases, and the junction held 8 bases outside the gene matches. Germline CDR1 and CDR2: LNHNV and YYDKDF (reference sequence).

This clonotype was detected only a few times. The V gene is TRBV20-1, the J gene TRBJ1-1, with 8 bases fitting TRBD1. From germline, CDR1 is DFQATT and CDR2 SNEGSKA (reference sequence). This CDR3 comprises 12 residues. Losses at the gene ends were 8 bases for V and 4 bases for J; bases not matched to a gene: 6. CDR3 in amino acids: CSFGQGGTEAFF. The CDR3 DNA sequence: TGCAGTTTTGGACAGGGAGGCACTGAAGCTTTCTTT.

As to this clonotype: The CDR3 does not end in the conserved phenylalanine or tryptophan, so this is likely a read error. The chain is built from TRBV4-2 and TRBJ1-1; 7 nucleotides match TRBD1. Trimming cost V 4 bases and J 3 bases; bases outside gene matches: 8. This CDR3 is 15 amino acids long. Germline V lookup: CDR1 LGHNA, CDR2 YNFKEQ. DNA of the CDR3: TGTGCCAGCAGCCCTACAGGGGCGGGGGACACTGAAGCTTTCCTT. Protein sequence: CASSPTGAGDTEAFL.

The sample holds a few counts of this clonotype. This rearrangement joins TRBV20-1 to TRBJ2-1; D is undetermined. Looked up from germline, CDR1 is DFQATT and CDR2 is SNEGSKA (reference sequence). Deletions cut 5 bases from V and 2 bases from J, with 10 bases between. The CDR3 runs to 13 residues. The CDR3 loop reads CSAPRVPYNEQFF. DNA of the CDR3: TGCAGTGCTCCTCGAGTTCCCTACAATGAGCAGTTCTTC.

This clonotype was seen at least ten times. The CDR3 nucleotides read TGTGCCAGCAGTAAACTAGCGGGATTCCACGAGCAGTACTTC. Amino acid sequence: CASSKLAGFHEQYF. The gene calls are TRBV6-1 and TRBJ2-7, with 10 positions matching TRBD2. The CDR3 is made up of 14 amino acids. The V gene end was trimmed by 5 bases and the J gene end by 5 bases; junction bases not matched to a gene: 6. In germline, CDR1 is MNHNS, CDR2 SASEGT.

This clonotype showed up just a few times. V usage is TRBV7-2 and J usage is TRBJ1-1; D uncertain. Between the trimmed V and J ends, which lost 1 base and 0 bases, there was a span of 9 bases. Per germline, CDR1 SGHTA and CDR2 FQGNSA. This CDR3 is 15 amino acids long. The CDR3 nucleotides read TGTGCCAGCAGCTTAGAGGGCTCCCTGAACACTGAAGCTTTCTTT. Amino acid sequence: CASSLEGSLNTEAFF.

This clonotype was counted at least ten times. CDR3 residues: CASSWGTDLNEAFF. CDR3 sequence (DNA): TGTGCCAGCAGTTGGGGGACGGACCTCAATGAAGCTTTCTTT. V gene TRBV27 combines with J gene TRBJ1-1, with D possibly matching TRBD1 (5 bases). Germline CDR1 is MNHEY and CDR2 is SMNVEV (reference sequence). This CDR3 is built from 14 residues. The V end was cut by 4 bases, the J end by 7 bases, with 16 bases between.

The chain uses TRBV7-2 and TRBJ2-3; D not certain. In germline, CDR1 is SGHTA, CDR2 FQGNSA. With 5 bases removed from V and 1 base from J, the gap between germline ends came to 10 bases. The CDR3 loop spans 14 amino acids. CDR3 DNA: TGTGCCAGCAGCGTCGGCGGCCGCACAGATACGCAGTATTTT. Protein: CASSVGGRTDTQYF.